This TCR beta chain was captured in a study of breast tumors, draining lymph nodes, adjacent tissues. TCRdb re-called the multiplex PCR reads with MiXCR, one entry per CDR3 protein. The sample comprises about 130,000 distinct CDR3 sequences, about 20% of which are singletons, and 3% to 4% rests with the top ten. There are many counts of this clonotype. Axillary draining lymph nodes of breast cancer patients supplied the node samples. This CDR3 is 15 amino acids long. In germline, CDR1 is SGHRS, CDR2 YFSETQ. Germline trimming cut 4 bases from V and 4 bases from J; bases unmatched to any gene: 5. The sample comprised axillary lymph node tissue. This receptor was taken from a female donor with breast cancer. Some clones in this sample may be carry-over from other donors' samples. This chain joins TRBV5-1 and TRBJ2-3; 11 nucleotides align to TRBD1. The CDR3 sequence is CASSLGDRGADTQYF. CDR3 coding DNA: TGCGCCAGCAGCCTGGGGGACAGGGGGGCAGATACGCAGTATTTT.